This record covers a single TCR beta chain. The data were obtained in a study of cytomegalovirus exposure and HLA in healthy donors. It was with 60 Vbeta and 13 Jbeta primers that the PCR ran. Clones were read by immunoSEQ multiplex PCR, and TCRdb kept only the in-frame ones, dropping some. The repertoire includes some 180,000 clones, 75% to 90% of them detected once, and around 2.3% sits in the top ten. J gave up 1 base and V 3 bases, and 11 bases lay outside the gene matches. Germline CDR1 and CDR2: KGHSH and LQKENI. The CDR3 has 17 amino acids. The genes are TRBV18 and TRBJ1-1; 7 bases line up with TRBD1. The specimen sequenced was PBMCs. The clonotype was recovered from a male donor in good health and CMV-seronegative. CDR3 nucleotide sequence: TGTGCCAGCTCACCTCTAGATGTTGGACAGGCGAACACTGAAGCTTTCTTT. Its translation: CASSPLDVGQANTEAFF.